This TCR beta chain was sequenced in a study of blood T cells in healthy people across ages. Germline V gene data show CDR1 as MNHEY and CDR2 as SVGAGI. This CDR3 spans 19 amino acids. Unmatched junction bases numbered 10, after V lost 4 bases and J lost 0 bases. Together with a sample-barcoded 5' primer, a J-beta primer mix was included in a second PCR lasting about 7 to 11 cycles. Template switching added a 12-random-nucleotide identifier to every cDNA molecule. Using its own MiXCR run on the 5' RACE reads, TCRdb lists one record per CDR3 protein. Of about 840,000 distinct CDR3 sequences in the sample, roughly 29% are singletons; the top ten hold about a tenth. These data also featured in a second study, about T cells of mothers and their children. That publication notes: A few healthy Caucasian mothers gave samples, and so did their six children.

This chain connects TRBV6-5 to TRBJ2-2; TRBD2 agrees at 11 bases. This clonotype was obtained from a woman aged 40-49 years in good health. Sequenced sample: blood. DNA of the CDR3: TGTGCCAGCAGTTCTCGCCGACTAGCGGGGTATGCGAACACCGGGGAGCTGTTTTTT. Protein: CASSSRRLAGYANTGELFF.